This TCR beta chain was retrieved from a study of regulatory T cells in long-lasting Graves disease (dated by TCRdb to 2020 to 2022). Regarding the research as a whole: Patients with newly diagnosed Graves' disease had been on antithyroid drugs for under 3 months. This study used TCR sequencing and RNA sequencing of peripheral blood to compare persistent Graves' disease patients against newly diagnosed Graves' disease patients. The study was conducted in China and was registered as a clinical trial. A total of roughly 35 samples underwent TCR sequencing: about 13 from persistent and approximately 20 from newly diagnosed Graves' disease patients. General study outcomes and caveats: Lower TCR Shannon entropy and fewer highly expanded clones were observed in persistent Graves' disease patients than in newly diagnosed patients, which suggested clonal expansion. Peripheral blood alone was examined, since thyroid tissue, which constituted the primary lesion, could not be accessed. TRBV28, TRBJ1-2 and TRBJ2-5 were preferentially used in persistent disease, while TRBV20-1 and TRBJ2-1 were favored in newly diagnosed disease. Sequencing and analysis were limited to the TCR beta chain. More public clonotypes were shared among persistent patients (approximately 3,000) than among newly diagnosed patients (under 1,000). The authors noted that the small sample size was a limitation that may lower accuracy.

The sample's time point, from its label and the paper: newly diagnosed GD, antithyroid drugs for less than 3 months. For both TCR sequencing and RNA sequencing, RNA was extracted from PBMCs using TRIzol. Graves' disease was diagnosed according to American Thyroid Association guidelines. Patients for the study were recruited at an endocrinology department in Xi'an, China. Each patient gave roughly 10 milliliters of peripheral blood, collected in an EDTA anticoagulant tube. Ficoll Paque Plus density gradient separation was used to isolate PBMCs, and no further T cell sorting was done. RNA quality was checked with an Agilent 2100 Bioanalyzer and agarose gel, and concentration with a NanoDrop 2000. Turning to this clonotype: Its antigen is unknown. No clone much larger than this one lies a single base away; base qualities are absent.

As encoded in the germline V gene, CDR1 is SNHLY while CDR2 is FYNNEI. Taken from cysteine to phenylalanine, the CDR3 has 14 residues. The retained sequence is limited to the CDR3, 42 bases, with the frame set at the first base. The junction carries 15 bases between V and J, which are trimmed by 7 bases and 6 bases respectively. Libraries were built with multiplex PCR. The sample was run on an Illumina HiSeq 4000. TCR beta libraries were built with iRepertoire HTBI primers and Arm-PCR amplification of CDR3 regions. PCR products were gel purified before sequencing. For the original study's pipeline: Gene usage analysis of CDR3 amino acid clonotypes used the 62 TRBV and approximately 13 TRBJ segments found across samples. COPE and FqMerger were used to merge filtered high-quality paired reads into contigs. BLAST was used to align contigs to IMGT TRBV, TRBD and TRBJ reference genes, and CDR3 was defined according to IMGT. Any clonotype with a frequency above 0.1% was counted as a highly expanded clone. Repertoire diversity was measured by Shannon entropy, and V-J evenness by the Gini coefficient. A clonotype found in more than one individual was treated as public. Starting from the raw public reads, TCRdb applied fastp trimming at Q25, assembled clones with MiXCR and retained in-frame beta chains. All rows with the same CDR3 protein become a single entry with the most common DNA and genes. The V and J calls here are based on TCRdb, not the publication. The sample yields 200,000 to 300,000 distinct CDR3 sequences; 20% to 25% were counted once. Approximately 15% of the sample comes from the top ten.

This sample comprised peripheral blood mononuclear cells (PBMCs), obtained at new diagnosis, from a patient treated with antithyroid drugs. The clonotype was recovered from a female donor with Graves disease. Recombination linked TRBV2 to TRBJ2-2, with the D gene not clear enough to name. The CDR3 sequence is CASIPDQLAGELFF. The nucleotides read TGTGCCAGCATTCCGGACCAACTCGCCGGGGAGCTGTTTTTT.